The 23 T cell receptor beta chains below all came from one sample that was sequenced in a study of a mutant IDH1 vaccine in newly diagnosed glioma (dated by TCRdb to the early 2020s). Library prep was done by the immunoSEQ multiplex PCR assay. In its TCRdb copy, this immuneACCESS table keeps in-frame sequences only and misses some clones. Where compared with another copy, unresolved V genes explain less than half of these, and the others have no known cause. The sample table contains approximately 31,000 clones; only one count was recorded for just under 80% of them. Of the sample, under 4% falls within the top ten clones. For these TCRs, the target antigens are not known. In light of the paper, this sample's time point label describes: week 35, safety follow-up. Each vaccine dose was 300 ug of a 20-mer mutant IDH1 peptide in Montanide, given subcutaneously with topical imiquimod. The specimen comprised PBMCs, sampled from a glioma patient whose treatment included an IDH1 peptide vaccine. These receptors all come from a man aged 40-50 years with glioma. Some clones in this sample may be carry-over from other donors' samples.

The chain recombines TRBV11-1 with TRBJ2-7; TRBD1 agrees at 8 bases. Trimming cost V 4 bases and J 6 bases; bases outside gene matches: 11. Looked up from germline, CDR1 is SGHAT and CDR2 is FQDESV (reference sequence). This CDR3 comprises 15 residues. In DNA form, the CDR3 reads TGTGCCAGCAGCTCACCCGGGACAGGACGTTCCGAGCAGTACTTC. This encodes CASSSPGTGRSEQYF.

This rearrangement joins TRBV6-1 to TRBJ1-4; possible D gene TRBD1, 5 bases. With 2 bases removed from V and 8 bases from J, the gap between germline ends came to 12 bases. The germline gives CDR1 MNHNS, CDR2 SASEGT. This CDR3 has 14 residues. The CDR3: CASSESGQGEKLFF. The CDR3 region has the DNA TGTGCCAGCAGTGAATCAGGGCAAGGCGAAAAACTGTTTTTT.

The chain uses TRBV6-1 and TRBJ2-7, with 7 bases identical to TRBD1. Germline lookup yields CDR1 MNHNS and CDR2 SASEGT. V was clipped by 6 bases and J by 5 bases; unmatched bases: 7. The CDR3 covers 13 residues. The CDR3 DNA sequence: TGTGCCAGCAGCGACAGGGTAATCCACGAGCAGTACTTC. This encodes CASSDRVIHEQYF.

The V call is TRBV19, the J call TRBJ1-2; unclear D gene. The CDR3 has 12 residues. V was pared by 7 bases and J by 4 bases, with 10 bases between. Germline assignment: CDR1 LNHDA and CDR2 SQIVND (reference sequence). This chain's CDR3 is CASNLDGYGYTF. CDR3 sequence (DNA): TGTGCCAGTAACCTCGACGGCTATGGCTACACCTTC.

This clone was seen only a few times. The CDR3 is CASSDVRGGTEAFF. The CDR3 bases are TGTGCCAGCAGTGATGTCAGGGGAGGCACTGAAGCTTTCTTT. This chain connects TRBV25-1 to TRBJ1-1; weak D call: TRBD1 (6 bases). Germline V gene lookup returns CDR1 MGHDK and CDR2 SYGVNS. The CDR3 covers 14 residues. The germline V and J ends were trimmed by 3 bases and 4 bases, with 12 bases remaining between them.

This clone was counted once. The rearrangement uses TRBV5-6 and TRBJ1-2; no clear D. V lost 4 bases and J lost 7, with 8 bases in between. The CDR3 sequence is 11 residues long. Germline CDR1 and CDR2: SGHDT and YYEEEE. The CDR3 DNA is TGTGCCAGCAGCCGCTGGGGTGGCTACACCTTC. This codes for CASSRWGGYTF. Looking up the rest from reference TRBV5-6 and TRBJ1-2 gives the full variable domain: DAGVTQSPTHLIKTRGQQVTLRCSPKSGHDTVSWYQQALGQGPQFIFQYYEEEERQRGNFPDRFSGHQFPNYSSELNVNALLLGDSALYLCASSRWGGYTFGSGTRLTVV.

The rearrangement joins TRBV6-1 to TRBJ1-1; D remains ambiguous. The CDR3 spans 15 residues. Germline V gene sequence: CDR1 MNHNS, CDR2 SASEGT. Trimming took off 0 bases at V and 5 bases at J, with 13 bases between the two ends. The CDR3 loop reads CASSEASAHRTEAFF. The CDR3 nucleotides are TGTGCCAGCAGTGAAGCTTCCGCCCATCGGACTGAAGCTTTCTTT.

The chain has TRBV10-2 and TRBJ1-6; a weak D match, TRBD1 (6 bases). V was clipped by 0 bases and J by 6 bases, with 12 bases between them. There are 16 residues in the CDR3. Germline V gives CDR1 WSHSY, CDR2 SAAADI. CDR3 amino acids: CASSESGAGVNSPLHF. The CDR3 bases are TGCGCCAGCAGTGAGTCAGGGGCAGGGGTTAATTCACCCCTCCACTTT.

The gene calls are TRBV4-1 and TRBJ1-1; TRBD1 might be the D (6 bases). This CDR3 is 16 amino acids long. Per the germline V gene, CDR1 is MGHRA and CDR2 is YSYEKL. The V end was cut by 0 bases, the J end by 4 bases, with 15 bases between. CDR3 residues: CASSQDEGVGGTEAFF. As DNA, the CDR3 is TGCGCCAGCAGCCAAGATGAGGGGGTGGGGGGCACTGAAGCTTTCTTT.

CDR3 bases: TGCGCCAGCAGCCGATACAGGGAAAACTACGAGCAGTACTTC. It codes for CASSRYRENYEQYF. V and J are TRBV4-3 and TRBJ2-7; D possibly corresponds to TRBD1 (6 bases). The CDR3 is 14 residues long. Germline assignment: CDR1 LGHNA and CDR2 YSLEER. Trimming removed 4 bases at V and 3 bases at J, with 13 bases between.

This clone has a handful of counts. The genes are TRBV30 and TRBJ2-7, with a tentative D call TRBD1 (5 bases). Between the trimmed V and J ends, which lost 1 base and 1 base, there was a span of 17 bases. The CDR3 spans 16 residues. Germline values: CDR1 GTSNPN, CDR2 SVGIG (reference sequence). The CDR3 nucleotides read TGTGCCTGGAGTGAAATCTCGAGGAAGGGGTCCTACGAGCAGTACTTC. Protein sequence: CAWSEISRKGSYEQYF.

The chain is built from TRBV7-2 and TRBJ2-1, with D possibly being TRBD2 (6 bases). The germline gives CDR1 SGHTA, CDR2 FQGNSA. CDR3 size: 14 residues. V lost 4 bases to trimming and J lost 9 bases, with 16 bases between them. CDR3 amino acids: CASSSSVVDGEQFF. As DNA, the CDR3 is TGTGCCAGCAGCTCTAGCGTGGTGGACGGTGAGCAGTTCTTC.

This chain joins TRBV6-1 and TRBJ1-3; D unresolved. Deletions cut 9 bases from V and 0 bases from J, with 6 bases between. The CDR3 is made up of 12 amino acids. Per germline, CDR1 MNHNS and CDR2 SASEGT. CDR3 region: CASHSSGNTIYF. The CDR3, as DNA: TGTGCCAGTCACTCCTCTGGAAACACCATATATTTT.

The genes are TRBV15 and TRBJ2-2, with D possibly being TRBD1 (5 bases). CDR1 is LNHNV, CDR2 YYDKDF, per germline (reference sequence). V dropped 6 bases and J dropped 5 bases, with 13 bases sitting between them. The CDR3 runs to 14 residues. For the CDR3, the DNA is TGTGCCACCAGACTGGGGCTCATAACCGGGGAGCTGTTTTTT. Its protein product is CATRLGLITGELFF. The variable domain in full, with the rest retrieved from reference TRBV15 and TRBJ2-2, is DAMVIQNPRYQVTQFGKPVTLSCSQTLNHNVMYWYQQKSSQAPKLLFHYYDKDFNNEADTPDNFQSRRPNTSFCFLDIRSPGLGDTAMYLCATRLGLITGELFFGEGSRLTVL.

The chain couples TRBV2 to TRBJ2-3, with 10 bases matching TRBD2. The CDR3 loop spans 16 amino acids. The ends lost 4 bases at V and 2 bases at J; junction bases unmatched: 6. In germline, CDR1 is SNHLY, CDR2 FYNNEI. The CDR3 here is CASSALAGGLTDTQYF. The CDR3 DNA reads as TGTGCCAGCAGTGCCTTAGCGGGGGGCCTCACAGATACGCAGTATTTT.

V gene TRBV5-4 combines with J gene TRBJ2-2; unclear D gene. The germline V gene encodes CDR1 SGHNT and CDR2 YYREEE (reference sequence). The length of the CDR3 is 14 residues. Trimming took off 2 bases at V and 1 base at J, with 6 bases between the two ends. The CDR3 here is CASSFPMNTGELFF. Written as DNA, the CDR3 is TGTGCCAGCAGCTTCCCTATGAACACCGGGGAGCTGTTTTTT.

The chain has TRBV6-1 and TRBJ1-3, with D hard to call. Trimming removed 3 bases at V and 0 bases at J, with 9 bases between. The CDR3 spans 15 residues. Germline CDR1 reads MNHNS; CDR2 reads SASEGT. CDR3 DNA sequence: TGTGCCAGCAGTGACGGCTGGCCCTCTGGAAACACCATATATTTT. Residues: CASSDGWPSGNTIYF.

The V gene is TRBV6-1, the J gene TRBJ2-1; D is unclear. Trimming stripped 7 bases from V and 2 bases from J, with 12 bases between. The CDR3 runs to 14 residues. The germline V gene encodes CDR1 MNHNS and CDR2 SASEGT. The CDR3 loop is CASKNRVTYNEQFF. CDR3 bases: TGTGCCAGCAAGAACAGAGTAACCTACAATGAGCAGTTCTTC.

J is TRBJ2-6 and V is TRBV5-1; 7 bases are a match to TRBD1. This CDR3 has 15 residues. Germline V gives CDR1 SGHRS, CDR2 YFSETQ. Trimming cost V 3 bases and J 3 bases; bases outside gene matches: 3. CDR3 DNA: TGCGCCAGCAGCTACAGGGGCGGTGGGGCCAACGTCCTGACTTTC. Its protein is CASSYRGGGANVLTF.

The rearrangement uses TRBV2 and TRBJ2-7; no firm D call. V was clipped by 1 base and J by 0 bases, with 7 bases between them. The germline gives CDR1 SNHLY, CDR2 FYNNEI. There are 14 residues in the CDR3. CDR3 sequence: CASSEEAVSYEQYF. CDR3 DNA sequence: TGTGCCAGCAGTGAAGAAGCAGTCTCCTACGAGCAGTACTTC. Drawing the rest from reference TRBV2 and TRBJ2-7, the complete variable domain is EPEVTQTPSHQVTQMGQEVILRCVPISNHLYFYWYRQILGQKVEFLVSFYNNEISEKSEIFDDQFSVERPDGSNFTLKIRSTKLEDSAMYFCASSEEAVSYEQYFGPGTRLTVT.

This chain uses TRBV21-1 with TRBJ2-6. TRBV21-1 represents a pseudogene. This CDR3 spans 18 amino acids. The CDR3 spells CASSKAVGKPPGANVLTF. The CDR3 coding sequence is TGTGCCAGCAGCAAAGCAGTAGGGAAACCCCCTGGGGCCAACGTCCTGACTTTC.

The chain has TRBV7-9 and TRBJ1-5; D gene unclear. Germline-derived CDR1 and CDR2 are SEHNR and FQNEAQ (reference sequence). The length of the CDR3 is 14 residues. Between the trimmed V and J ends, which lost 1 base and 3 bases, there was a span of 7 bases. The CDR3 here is CASSLGQTNQPQHF. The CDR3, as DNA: TGTGCCAGCAGCTTAGGGCAGACCAATCAGCCCCAGCATTTT. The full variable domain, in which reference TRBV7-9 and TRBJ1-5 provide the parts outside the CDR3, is DTGVSQNPRHKITKRGQNVTFRCDPISEHNRLYWYRQTLGQGPEFLTYFQNEAQLEKSRLLSDRFSAERPKGSFSTLEIQRTEQGDSAMYLCASSLGQTNQPQHFGDGTRLSIL.

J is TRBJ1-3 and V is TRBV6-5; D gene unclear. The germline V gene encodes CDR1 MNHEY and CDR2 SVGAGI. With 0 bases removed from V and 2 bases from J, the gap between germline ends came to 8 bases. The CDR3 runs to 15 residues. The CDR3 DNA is TGTGCCAGCAGTTACTCGAGGACGGCTGGAAACACCATATATTTT. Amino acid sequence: CASSYSRTAGNTIYF.